Shown below are 13 T cell receptor beta chains from a single sample sequenced in a study of blood T cell repertoires in COVID-19. Clones were read by immunoSEQ multiplex PCR, and TCRdb kept only the in-frame ones, dropping some. The sample has some 260,000 clones; 84% are singletons. The specimen sequenced was PBMCs or T cells enriched from blood (not recorded which). Every receptor here comes from a man aged 25 to 45 with acute COVID-19.

The V and J genes are TRBV6-1 and TRBJ2-5; TRBD2 matches at 7 bases. Germline CDR1 reads MNHNS; CDR2 reads SASEGT. The V segment lost 4 bases and the J segment 1 base; nucleotides outside the gene matches: 12. CDR3 size: 17 residues. The DNA for the CDR3 is TGTGCCAGCAGTGGGACCACGCGGGGGTTATTCCAAGAGACCCAGTACTTC. Translated, it gives CASSGTTRGLFQETQYF.

This clone appeared once. The chain uses TRBV2 and TRBJ1-6; no clear D. Trimming removed 5 bases at V and 8 bases at J, with 19 bases between. The CDR3 extends over 16 amino acids. Per the germline V gene, CDR1 is SNHLY and CDR2 is FYNNEI. The CDR3 DNA sequence: TGTGCCAGCAGTTCAGACGGAGCCGTGACCTATTCACCCCTCCACTTT. Translation gives CASSSDGAVTYSPLHF.

The chain carries TRBV30 and TRBJ2-5; 7 bases are shared with TRBD1. Losses at the gene ends were 0 bases for V and 2 bases for J; bases not matched to a gene: 3. CDR1 and CDR2 (germline): GTSNPN, SVGIG (reference sequence). This CDR3 is 14 amino acids long. The CDR3 nucleotides read TGTGCCTGGAGTGTGGGGACAGTACAAGAGACCCAGTACTTC. This encodes CAWSVGTVQETQYF.

V gene TRBV19 combines with J gene TRBJ2-1; 13 bases align to TRBD2. V lost 11 bases, J lost 7 bases, and 8 bases stayed unmatched. This CDR3 is built from 14 residues. CDR1 and CDR2 (germline): LNHDA, SQIVND (reference sequence). CDR3 bases: TGTGCCGCCGGACTAGCGGGAGCCGTTAATGAGCAGTTCTTC. As protein: CAAGLAGAVNEQFF.

The chain combines TRBV6-4 with TRBJ2-7; unclear D gene. This CDR3 contains 14 residues. Germline loops: CDR1 MRHNA, CDR2 SNTAGT. V was clipped by 3 bases and J by 0 bases, with 9 bases between them. CDR3 sequence reads: CASSEWRPSYEQYV. The CDR3 DNA reads as TGTGCCAGCAGTGAGTGGCGGCCCTCCTACGAGCAGTACGTC.

The chain links TRBV5-5 to TRBJ2-1; 11 nucleotides agree with TRBD1. The length of the CDR3 is 20 residues. Germline trimming cut 4 bases from V and 7 bases from J; bases unmatched to any gene: 22. The V gene's germline CDR1 is SGHKS and CDR2 YYEKEE (reference sequence). The CDR3 reads CASSPAPGQGAGAGQNEQFF. The CDR3 DNA reads TGTGCCAGCAGCCCCGCCCCAGGACAGGGGGCTGGAGCGGGACAGAATGAGCAGTTCTTC.

This clone was found a few times. V gene TRBV19 combines with J gene TRBJ2-4; D might be TRBD1 (6 bases). Deletions cut 6 bases from V and 1 base from J, with 19 bases between. The V gene's germline CDR1 is LNHDA and CDR2 SQIVND (reference sequence). CDR3 length: 17 residues. The CDR3 protein is CASSALGTYVAKNIQYF. The CDR3 DNA reads as TGTGCCAGTAGCGCCCTCGGGACATACGTGGCCAAAAACATTCAGTACTTC.

CDR3 protein: CFAGAGAQWSEAFF. The CDR3 DNA reads as TGTTTCGCGGGGGCGGGGGCCCAATGGAGTGAAGCTTTCTTT. The rearrangement joins TRBV28 to TRBJ1-1, with D perhaps TRBD1 (6 bases). The CDR3 covers 14 residues. The germline CDR1 and CDR2 sequences are MDHEN and SYDVKM. Together with reference TRBV28 and TRBJ1-1, the CDR3 gives the full variable domain: DVKVTQSSRYLVKRTGEKVFLECVQDMDHENMFWYRQDPGLGLRLIYFSYDVKMKEKGDIPEGYSVSREKKERFSLILESASTNQTSMYLCFAGAGAQWSEAFFGQGTRLTVV.

The genes are TRBV19 and TRBJ2-3; 13 bases are shared with TRBD2. CDR1 is LNHDA and CDR2 is SQIVND in the germline V gene (reference sequence). The CDR3 has 17 amino acids. J was trimmed by 9 bases and V by 5 bases; bases with no gene match: 14. The CDR3 nucleotides are TGTGCCAGTAGTCCCGGGACTAGCGGGACTCGAGGGGGGACGCAGTATTTT. It translates to CASSPGTSGTRGGTQYF.

The chain carries TRBV28 and TRBJ1-5, with a weak D call TRBD1 (6 bases). Trimming pared 3 bases from V and 4 bases from J, leaving 10 bases between. Germline V lookup: CDR1 MDHEN, CDR2 SYDVKM. This CDR3 spans 14 amino acids. The chain's CDR3 is CASSFTGFNQPQHF. CDR3 nucleotide sequence: TGTGCCAGCAGTTTTACAGGGTTTAATCAGCCCCAGCATTTT.

The V gene is TRBV28, the J gene TRBJ2-5; possible D gene TRBD1, 5 bases. V was pared by 7 bases and J by 5 bases, with 17 bases between. The CDR3 loop spans 14 amino acids. CDR1 and CDR2 from the germline V gene are MDHEN and SYDVKM. Written as DNA, the CDR3 is TGTGCCAGCACCCTGGGGCCCAACGTTGAGACCCAGTACTTC. Translated, it gives CASTLGPNVETQYF.

Of note for this clone: At one of its ends the junction is not consistent with the germline gene, which may arise from a read error. The gene calls are TRBV2 and TRBJ1-2, with unresolved D. CDR1 is SNHLY and CDR2 is FYNNEI in the germline V gene. This CDR3 spans 15 amino acids. The CDR3 sequence is CASSEGPGFDYGYTF. The CDR3 coding sequence is TGTGCCAGCAGCGAAGGGCCAGGATTCGACTATGGCTACACCTTC.

This clone was seen once. The V call is TRBV2, the J call TRBJ1-2; a weak D match, TRBD1 (6 bases). There are 11 residues in the CDR3. The V end lost 7 bases, the J end lost 8 bases, and 11 bases lay between the germline ends. Germline lookup yields CDR1 SNHLY and CDR2 FYNNEI. The CDR3 reads CASKETGGYTF. The CDR3 bases are TGTGCCAGCAAAGAGACAGGAGGCTACACCTTC.